This T cell receptor beta chain was profiled in a study of blood T cell repertoires in COVID-19. Across the whole study: Specimens from acute and convalescent COVID-19 originated in the United States, Italy and Spain.

The CDR3 is 15 residues long. Germline loops: CDR1 SGHTA, CDR2 FQGNSA. The ends were cut back, 3 bases at V and 2 bases at J, with 13 bases in the middle. Study processing details: Nucleated cell counts were estimated from reference gene primer amplification. The assay was immunoSEQ multiplex PCR, and TCRdb's table has in-frame clones only and misses some. V and J calls and clone size follow that table, whereas D and trimming were derived from the DNA. The sample includes about 44,000 clones, 89% seen only once; the top ten take about a sixth. The clonotype originates from a man between 65 and 85 years old with active COVID-19. Sequencing was done on a sample of peripheral blood. V and J are TRBV7-2 and TRBJ2-5; the D is unclear. CDR3 in DNA: TGTGCCAGCAGCTTTAGCAGCTACGTGCAAGAGACCCAGTACTTC. Translated: CASSFSSYVQETQYF.